The T cell receptor beta chain described here comes from a study of T cell repertoires in cytomegalovirus infection. A single record per CDR3 protein comes from TCRdb applying MiXCR to the reads. This repertoire shows 60,000 to 85,000 distinct CDR3 sequences, about 23% found once; its top ten account for around three quarters. This clonotype has just a few counts. What it recognizes is unknown. Study results and caveats: HLA-C-restricted, CMV-specific TCR beta clonotypes were dominant ex vivo.

Sequencing was carried out using PBMCs, sequenced either directly or after in vitro stimulation (not recorded which). This receptor was taken from a human donor in good health (CMV status not recorded). Some clones in this sample may be carry-over from other donors' samples.

CDR3 loop: CASSAQTGGTEAFF. The CDR3 nucleotides read TGTGCCAGCAGTGCGCAGACAGGGGGCACTGAAGCTTTCTTT. The J gene is TRBJ1-1, the V gene TRBV2; 9 positions match TRBD1. The CDR3 sequence is 14 residues long. Germline trimming cut 4 bases from V and 4 bases from J; bases unmatched to any gene: 4. Germline CDR1 is SNHLY and CDR2 is FYNNEI.